Listed below are T cell receptor beta chains from one sample, sequenced in a study of T cell responses to AZD1222 COVID-19 vaccine. Generated by immunoSEQ multiplex PCR, the TCRdb table keeps only in-frame clones and is missing some. Among about 96,000 clones listed, 89% were seen once. Sequences were derived from peripheral blood, sampled on day 0 of AZD1222 vaccination. The source is an adult in good health. Both conserved end residues are part of each CDR3.

TRBJ2-3,TRBV7-9,CASSLVGGTDTQYF
TRBJ1-2,TRBV5-6,CASSSGHVGYTF
TRBJ2-2,TRBV5-1,CASSLQGVNTGELFF
TRBJ2-2,TRBV5-1,CASSLGTGGDTGELFF
TRBJ2-2,TRBV2,CASRRGGTGELFF
TRBJ1-2,TRBV13,CASSLGTGRVYGYTF
TRBJ1-5,TRBV7-6,CASSLEEGFFQPQHF
TRBJ2-5,TRBV5-6,CASRAGTHQETQYF
TRBJ2-1,TRBV28,CASSLVGNYNEQFF
TRBJ2-1,TRBV19,CASSIGTGGNEQFF
TRBJ2-7,TRBV7-7,CASSLEPPRGYEQYF
TRBJ1-1,TRBV7-3,CASSLYQNTEAFF
TRBJ2-2,TRBV6-5,CASRTWTSPGELFF
TRBJ2-6,TRBV18,CASSPGTVSGANVLTF
TRBJ2-5,TRBV5-1,CASSADQRGTQYF
TRBJ1-1,TRBV4-3,CASSPGDRGWAEAFF
TRBJ1-4,TRBV2,CASSEAGRFATNEKLFF
TRBJ1-1,TRBV29-1,CSVGPGWGMNTEAFF
TRBJ2-1,TRBV28,CASSSLTFTGSYNEQFF
TRBJ2-5,TRBV19,CASSKGQNQETQYF